These T cell receptor beta chains were read from a single sample in a study of technical replicates of blood from a few donors. Assay used: immunoSEQ multiplex PCR; TCRdb lists only in-frame clones, some missing. Of roughly 100,000 clones in the sample, 96% are singletons; the top ten hold roughly 0.19%. The specimen was T cells isolated from PBMCs. The receptors were gathered from a human donor in good health. Both conserved end residues are part of each CDR3. The D gene is left open where the match is weak. Clone size appears in some rows only: once, few, many, or a class for an expanded clone.

size	J	D	V	DNA	CDR3
once	TRBJ1-2	.	TRBV19	TGTGCCAGTAGCCGGGGGGCCCCGCGGGGCTACACCTTC	CASSRGAPRGYTF
.	TRBJ1-6	.	TRBV11-1	TGTGCCAGCAGCTTACGGGGTTCACCCCTCCACTTT	CASSLRGSPLHF
.	TRBJ1-1	.	TRBV10-2	TGCGCCAGCAGCGAAGGAACAGGCTTGAACACTGAAGCTTTCTTT	CASSEGTGLNTEAFF
.	TRBJ1-5	TRBD1	TRBV7-2	TGTGCCAGCAGCCTAGACGGGCCCGACAGGGCGGCCCAGCATTTT	CASSLDGPDRAAQHF
once	TRBJ2-2	TRBD2	TRBV18	TGTGCCAGCTCACCACCGTTAGCGGGAAGCACCGGGGAGCTGTTTTTT	CASSPPLAGSTGELFF
.	TRBJ2-5	.	TRBV5-4	TGTGCCAGCAGCCCCGGGGGACTCCAAGAGACCCAGTACTTC	CASSPGGLQETQYF
.	TRBJ2-7	TRBD1	TRBV10-3	TGTGCCATCAGGCCACACCGGGACAGGGTCTACGAGCAGTACTTC	CAIRPHRDRVYEQYF
.	TRBJ1-1	.	TRBV18	TGTGCCAGCTCAGGAAACCCGGTCGGACAAGGGACTGAAGCTTTCTTT	CASSGNPVGQGTEAFF
once	TRBJ1-2	.	TRBV19	TGTGCCAGTAGTATCTTAGGTGGGGGGAGGGATGGCTACACCTTC	CASSILGGGRDGYTF
.	TRBJ2-1	.	TRBV9	TGTGCCAGCAGCCTAGGTCGCGGGCTCAGCTCCTACAATGAGCAGTTCTTC	CASSLGRGLSSYNEQFF
.	TRBJ2-3	.	TRBV16	TGTGCCAGCAGCCAATCGAGTCCAGATACGCAGTATTTT	CASSQSSPDTQYF
.	TRBJ2-7	.	TRBV5-6	TGTGCCAGCAGCTACGTGAGGGGAGGATACGAGCAGTACTTC	CASSYVRGGYEQYF
.	TRBJ2-7	.	TRBV27	TGTGCCAGCAGTTTGGGCCGACAGGTCAGCTCCTACGAGCAGTACTTC	CASSLGRQVSSYEQYF
.	TRBJ1-5	.	TRBV29-1	TGCAGCGTTGGACGAGGACAAAATCAGCCCCAGCATTTT	CSVGRGQNQPQHF
once	TRBJ2-7	.	TRBV11-2	TGTGCCAGCAGCTTAGAATCAGTAGTGAGGGAGCAGTACTTC	CASSLESVVREQYF
.	TRBJ2-3	.	TRBV5-1	TGCGCCAGTCAGAGCGCCCCAAGCACAGATACGCAGTATTTT	CASQSAPSTDTQYF
.	TRBJ1-5	.	TRBV6-1	TGTGCCAGCAGTGAAGGGGGGGGCAATCAGCCCCAGCATTTT	CASSEGGGNQPQHF
.	TRBJ1-4	TRBD1	TRBV15	TGTGCCACCAGCACCCAGGGGGCCTGGGAAAAACTGTTTTTT	CATSTQGAWEKLFF
.	TRBJ1-1	.	TRBV20-1	TGCAGTGCGACAGGAAACACTGAAGCTTTCTTT	CSATGNTEAFF
.	TRBJ2-3	TRBD2	TRBV5-1	TGCGCCAGCAGCTTGGGAGCGGGAGGCCGCGGAGATACGCAGTATTTT	CASSLGAGGRGDTQYF
.	TRBJ2-7	TRBD2	TRBV5-1	TGCGCCAGCAGCCCCGGGGGGGGGCAAAATCGCGAGCAGTACTTC	CASSPGGGQNREQYF
once	TRBJ2-3	.	TRBV7-9	TGTGCCAGCAGCCCGTCCCGGAGCGGATTCACAGATACGCAGTATTTT	CASSPSRSGFTDTQYF
.	TRBJ2-3	.	TRBV6-1	TGTGCCAGCAGTGTGTTGCAGGGGACAGATACGCAGTATTTT	CASSVLQGTDTQYF
.	TRBJ2-1	TRBD2	TRBV5-6	TGTGCCAGCAGCTTGGCGACTAGCGGGGACCACAATGAGCAGTTCTTC	CASSLATSGDHNEQFF